One and the same sample provided the 9 T cell receptor beta chains below, sequenced in a study of blood T cell repertoires in COVID-19 (dated by TCRdb to about 2020). The method behind the library was the immunoSEQ multiplex PCR assay. TCRdb's version of the immuneACCESS table is confined to in-frame rearrangements and falls short of the full clone set. An unresolved V gene accounts for under half of the shortfall where checked; the remainder is of unknown origin. Here the sample has 300,000 to 350,000 clones; about nine tenths occur a single time. Nearly 7% of the sample comes from the top ten. Source material: peripheral blood. These receptors all stem from a woman in her 30s with COVID-19, enrolled during active disease.

The V and J genes are TRBV29-1 and TRBJ1-5, with no clear D. V lost 5 bases and J lost 7, with 9 bases in between. The CDR3 runs 11 residues. CDR1 SQVTM and CDR2 ANQGSEA come from the germline V gene. The CDR3 DNA is TGCAGCGTTCCACGGAGCCAGCCCCAGCATTTT. It encodes CSVPRSQPQHF.

The gene calls are TRBV29-1 and TRBJ1-1, with D unresolved. The CDR3 loop spans 11 amino acids. The V end lost 6 bases, the J end lost 4 bases, and 9 bases lay between the germline ends. Germline V CDR1 and CDR2: SQVTM, ANQGSEA. CDR3: CSVGDGTEAFF. Written as DNA, the CDR3 is TGCAGCGTGGGAGACGGCACTGAAGCTTTCTTT.

This sequence joins TRBV7-3 and TRBJ1-1; D gene ambiguous. The V gene's germline CDR1 is SGHTA and CDR2 FQGTGA. This CDR3 region has 14 residues. With 5 bases removed from V and 2 bases from J, the gap between germline ends came to 12 bases. The CDR3 DNA reads as TGTGCCAGCAGCACAACCCGGGGTAACACTGAAGCTTTCTTT. This encodes CASSTTRGNTEAFF.

This chain joins TRBV11-3 and TRBJ2-7; 7 bases align to TRBD2. Germline trimming cut 4 bases from V and 0 bases from J; bases unmatched to any gene: 12. The CDR3 runs 17 residues. CDR1 is SGHNT, CDR2 YENEEA, per germline. The CDR3 sequence is CASSSRGWREYSYEQYF. CDR3 nucleotide sequence: TGTGCCAGCAGCTCCCGGGGCTGGCGGGAGTACTCCTACGAGCAGTACTTC.

J is TRBJ2-7 and V is TRBV5-1; 9 nucleotides agree with TRBD1. The length of the CDR3 is 14 residues. Looked up from germline, CDR1 is SGHRS and CDR2 is YFSETQ. V gave up 3 bases and J gave up 4 bases; unmatched junction bases: 5. The CDR3 DNA sequence: TGCGCCAGCAGCTCCCGGGACAGGGCTTACGAGCAGTACTTC. This codes for CASSSRDRAYEQYF.

V is TRBV4-3 and J is TRBJ1-3; 9 bases are a match to TRBD1. The trim removed 2 bases at V and 4 bases at J, leaving 9 bases unmatched. Germline V lookup: CDR1 LGHNA, CDR2 YSLEER. The CDR3 runs to 17 residues. The CDR3 DNA sequence: TGCGCCAGCAGCCAATCCAGGACAGGGGATCTAGGAAACACCATATATTTT. Encoded protein: CASSQSRTGDLGNTIYF.

The gene calls are TRBV10-1 and TRBJ2-1, with 7 bases identical to TRBD2. The CDR3 is 16 residues long. Germline CDR1 and CDR2: WNHNN and SYGVQD (reference sequence). The V segment lost 2 bases and the J segment 9 bases; nucleotides outside the gene matches: 13. The CDR3 coding sequence is TGCGCCAGCAGTGAGAATCAGGAGGGAGGGCGGGGTGAGCAGTTCTTC. This sequence encodes CASSENQEGGRGEQFF.

This clone was observed once. V usage is TRBV5-1 and J usage is TRBJ1-6; TRBD1 matches at 9 bases. Germline V gene data show CDR1 as SGHRS and CDR2 as YFSETQ. Trimming took 0 bases from V and 6 from J; bases not matched to a gene: 4. CDR3 length: 16 residues. CDR3 coding DNA: TGCGCCAGCAGCTTGGGTCCGGGACAGGGTAATTCACCCCTCCACTTT. Translation gives CASSLGPGQGNSPLHF.

The rearrangement links TRBV28 to TRBJ1-5, with 7 bases fitting TRBD1. Germline V lookup: CDR1 MDHEN, CDR2 SYDVKM. The junction had 6 bases not matched to a gene; V was cut back by 6 bases and J by 7 bases. This CDR3 is built from 13 residues. CDR3 residues: CASRAGGWQPQHF. CDR3 coding DNA: TGTGCCAGCAGGGCAGGGGGTTGGCAGCCCCAGCATTTT.